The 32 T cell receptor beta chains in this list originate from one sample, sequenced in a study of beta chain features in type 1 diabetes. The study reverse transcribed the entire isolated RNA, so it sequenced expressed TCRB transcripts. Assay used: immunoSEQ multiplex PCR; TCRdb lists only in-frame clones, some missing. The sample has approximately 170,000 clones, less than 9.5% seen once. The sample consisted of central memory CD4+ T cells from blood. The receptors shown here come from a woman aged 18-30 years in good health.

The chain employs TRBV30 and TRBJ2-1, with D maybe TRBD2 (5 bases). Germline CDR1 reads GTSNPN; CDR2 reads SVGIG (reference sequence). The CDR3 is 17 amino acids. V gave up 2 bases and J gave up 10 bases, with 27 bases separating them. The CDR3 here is CAWSPKAAEGPVGEQFF. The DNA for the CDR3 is TGTGCCTGGAGTCCCAAGGCAGCAGAGGGCCCTGTGGGAGAGCAGTTCTTC.

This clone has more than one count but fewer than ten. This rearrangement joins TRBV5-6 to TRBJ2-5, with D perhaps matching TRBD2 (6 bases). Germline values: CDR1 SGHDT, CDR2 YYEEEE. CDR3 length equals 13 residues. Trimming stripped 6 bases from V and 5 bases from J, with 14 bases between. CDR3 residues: CASTSIGGETQYF. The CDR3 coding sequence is TGTGCCAGCACCTCTATTGGGGGGGAGACCCAGTACTTC.

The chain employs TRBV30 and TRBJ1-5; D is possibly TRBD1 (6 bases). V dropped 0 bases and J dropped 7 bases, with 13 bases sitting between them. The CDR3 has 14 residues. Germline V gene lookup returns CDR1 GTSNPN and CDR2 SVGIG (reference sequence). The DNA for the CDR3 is TGTGCCTGGAGTGTACAGGGTGGCAGGCAGCCCCAGCATTTT. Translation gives CAWSVQGGRQPQHF.

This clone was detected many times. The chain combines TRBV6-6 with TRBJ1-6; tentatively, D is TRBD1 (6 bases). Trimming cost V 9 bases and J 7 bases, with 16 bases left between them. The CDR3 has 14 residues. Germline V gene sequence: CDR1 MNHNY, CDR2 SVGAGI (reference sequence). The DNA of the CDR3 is TGTGCCAGTCTATATACAGGGTCGAATTCACCCCTCCACTTT. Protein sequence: CASLYTGSNSPLHF.

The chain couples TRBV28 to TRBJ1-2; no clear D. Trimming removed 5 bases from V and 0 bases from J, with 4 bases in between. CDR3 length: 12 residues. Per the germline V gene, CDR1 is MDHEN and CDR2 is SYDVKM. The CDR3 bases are TGTGCCAGCAGTGGAGCTAACTATGGCTACACCTTC. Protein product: CASSGANYGYTF.

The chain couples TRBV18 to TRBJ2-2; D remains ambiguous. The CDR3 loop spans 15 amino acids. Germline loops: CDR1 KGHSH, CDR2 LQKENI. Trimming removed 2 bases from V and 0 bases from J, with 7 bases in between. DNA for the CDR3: TGTGCCAGCTCACCAAACATCCCGAACACCGGGGAGCTGTTTTTT. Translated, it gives CASSPNIPNTGELFF.

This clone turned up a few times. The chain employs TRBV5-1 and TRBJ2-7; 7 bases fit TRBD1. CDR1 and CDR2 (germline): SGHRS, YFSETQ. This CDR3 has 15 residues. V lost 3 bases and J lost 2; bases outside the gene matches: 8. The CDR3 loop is CASSSEPGQPYEQYF. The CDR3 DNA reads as TGCGCCAGCAGCTCAGAACCGGGACAGCCCTACGAGCAGTACTTC.

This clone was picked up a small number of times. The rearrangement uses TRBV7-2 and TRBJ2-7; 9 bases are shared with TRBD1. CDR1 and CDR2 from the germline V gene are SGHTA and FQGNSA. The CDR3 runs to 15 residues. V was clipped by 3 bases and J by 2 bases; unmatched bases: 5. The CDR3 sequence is CASSFGTGRTYEQYF. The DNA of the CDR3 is TGTGCCAGCAGCTTCGGGACAGGGAGGACCTACGAGCAGTACTTC.

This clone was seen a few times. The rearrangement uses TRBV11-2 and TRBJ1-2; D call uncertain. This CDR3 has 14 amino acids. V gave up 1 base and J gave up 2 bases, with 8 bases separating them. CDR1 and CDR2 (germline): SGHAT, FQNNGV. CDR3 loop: CASSLGPLNYGYTF. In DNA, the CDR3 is TGTGCCAGCAGCTTAGGTCCTTTGAACTATGGCTACACCTTC.

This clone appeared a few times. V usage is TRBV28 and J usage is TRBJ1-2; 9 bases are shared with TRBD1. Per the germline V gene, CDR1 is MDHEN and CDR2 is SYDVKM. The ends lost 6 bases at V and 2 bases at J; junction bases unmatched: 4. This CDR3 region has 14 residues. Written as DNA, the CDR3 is TGTGCCAGCAGCACAGGGGGCGCGAACTATGGCTACACCTTC. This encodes CASSTGGANYGYTF.

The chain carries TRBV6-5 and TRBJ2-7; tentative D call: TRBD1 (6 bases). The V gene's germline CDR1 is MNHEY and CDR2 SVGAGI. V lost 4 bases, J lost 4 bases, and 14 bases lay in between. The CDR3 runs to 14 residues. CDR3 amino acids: CASSLKQGGYEQYF. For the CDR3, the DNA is TGTGCCAGCAGTTTGAAACAGGGCGGGTACGAGCAGTACTTC.

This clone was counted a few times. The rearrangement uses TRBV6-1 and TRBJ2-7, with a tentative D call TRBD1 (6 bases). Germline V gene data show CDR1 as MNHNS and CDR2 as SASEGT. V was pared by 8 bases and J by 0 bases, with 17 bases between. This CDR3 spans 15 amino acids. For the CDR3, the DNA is TGTGCCAGCGGAAGGGGTTCGGACAGCTCCTACGAGCAGTACTTC. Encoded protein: CASGRGSDSSYEQYF.

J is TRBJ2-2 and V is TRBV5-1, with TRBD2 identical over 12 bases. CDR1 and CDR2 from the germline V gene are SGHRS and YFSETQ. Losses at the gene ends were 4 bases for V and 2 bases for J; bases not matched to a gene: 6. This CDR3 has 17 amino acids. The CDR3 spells CASSQTSGRINTGELFF. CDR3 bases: TGCGCCAGCAGCCAAACTAGCGGGAGGATCAACACCGGGGAGCTGTTTTTT. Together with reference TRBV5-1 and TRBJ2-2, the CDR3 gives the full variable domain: KAGVTQTPRYLIKTRGQQVTLSCSPISGHRSVSWYQQTPGQGLQFLFEYFSETQRNKGNFPGRFSGRQFSNSRSEMNVSTLELGDSALYLCASSQTSGRINTGELFFGEGSRLTVL.

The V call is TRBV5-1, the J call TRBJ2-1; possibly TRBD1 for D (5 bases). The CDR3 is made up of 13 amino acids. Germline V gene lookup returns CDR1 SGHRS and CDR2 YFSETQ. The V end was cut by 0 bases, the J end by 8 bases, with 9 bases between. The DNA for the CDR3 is TGCGCCAGCAGCTTGGGACAGTTGGATGAGCAGTTCTTC. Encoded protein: CASSLGQLDEQFF.

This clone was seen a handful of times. In nucleotides, the CDR3 is TGTGCCAGCAGCTTGACAAATATGAACACTGAAGCTTTCTTT. Residues: CASSLTNMNTEAFF. The rearrangement links TRBV7-9 to TRBJ1-1; D unresolved. CDR1 is SEHNR, CDR2 FQNEAQ, per germline (reference sequence). V was trimmed by 3 bases and J by 0 bases, leaving 8 bases between them. This CDR3 is built from 14 residues.

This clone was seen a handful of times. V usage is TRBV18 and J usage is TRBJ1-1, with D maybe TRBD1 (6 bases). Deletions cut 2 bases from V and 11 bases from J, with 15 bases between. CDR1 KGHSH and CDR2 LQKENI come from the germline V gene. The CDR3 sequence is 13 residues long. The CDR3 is CASSPTTGQGAFF. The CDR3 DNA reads TGTGCCAGCTCACCAACCACGGGTCAGGGGGCTTTCTTT.

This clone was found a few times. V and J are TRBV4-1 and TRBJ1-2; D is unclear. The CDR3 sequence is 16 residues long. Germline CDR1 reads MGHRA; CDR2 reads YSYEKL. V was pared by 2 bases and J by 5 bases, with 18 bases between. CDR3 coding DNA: TGCGCCAGCAGCCAATCATTCGACCTAGGCTTATATGGCTACACCTTC. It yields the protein CASSQSFDLGLYGYTF.

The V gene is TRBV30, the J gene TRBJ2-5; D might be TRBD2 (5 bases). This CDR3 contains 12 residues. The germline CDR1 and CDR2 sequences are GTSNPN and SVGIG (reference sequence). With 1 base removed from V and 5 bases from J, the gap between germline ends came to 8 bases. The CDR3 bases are TGTGCCTGGAGTGGGGAGCGGGAGACCCAGTACTTC. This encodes CAWSGERETQYF.

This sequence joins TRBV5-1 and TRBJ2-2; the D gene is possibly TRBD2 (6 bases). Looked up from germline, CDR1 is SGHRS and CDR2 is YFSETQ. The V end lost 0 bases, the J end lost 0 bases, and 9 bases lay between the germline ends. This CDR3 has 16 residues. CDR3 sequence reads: CASSLGGTANTGELFF. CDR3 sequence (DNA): TGCGCCAGCAGCTTGGGCGGGACTGCGAACACCGGGGAGCTGTTTTTT.

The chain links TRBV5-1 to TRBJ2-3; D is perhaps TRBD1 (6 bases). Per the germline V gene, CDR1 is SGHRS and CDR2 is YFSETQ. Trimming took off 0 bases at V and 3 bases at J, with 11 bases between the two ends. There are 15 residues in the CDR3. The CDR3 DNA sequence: TGCGCCAGCAGCTTGGAAAGGGGGTCGACAGATACGCAGTATTTT. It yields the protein CASSLERGSTDTQYF.

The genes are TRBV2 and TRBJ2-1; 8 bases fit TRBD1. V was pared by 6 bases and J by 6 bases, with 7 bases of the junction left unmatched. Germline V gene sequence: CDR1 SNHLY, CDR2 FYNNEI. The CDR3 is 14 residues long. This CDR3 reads CASSEQGDGNEQFF. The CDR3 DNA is TGTGCCAGCAGCGAACAGGGGGATGGCAATGAGCAGTTCTTC.

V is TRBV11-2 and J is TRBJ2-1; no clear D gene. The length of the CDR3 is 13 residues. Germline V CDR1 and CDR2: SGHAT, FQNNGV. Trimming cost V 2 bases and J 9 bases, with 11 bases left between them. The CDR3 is CASSLSAGTEQFF. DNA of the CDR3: TGTGCCAGCAGCTTAAGCGCCGGTACTGAGCAGTTCTTC.

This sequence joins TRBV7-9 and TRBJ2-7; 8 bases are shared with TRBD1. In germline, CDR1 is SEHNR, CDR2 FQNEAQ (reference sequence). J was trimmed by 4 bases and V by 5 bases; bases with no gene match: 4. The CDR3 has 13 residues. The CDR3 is CASSQTGEYEQYF. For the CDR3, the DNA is TGTGCCAGCAGCCAGACAGGGGAATACGAGCAGTACTTC.

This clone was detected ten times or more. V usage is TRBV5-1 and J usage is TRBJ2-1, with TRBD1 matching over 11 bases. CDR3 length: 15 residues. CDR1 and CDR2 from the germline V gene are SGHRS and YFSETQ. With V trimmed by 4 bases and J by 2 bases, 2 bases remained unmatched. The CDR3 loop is CASSTGQGAYNEQFF. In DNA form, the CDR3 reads TGCGCCAGCAGCACGGGACAGGGGGCCTACAATGAGCAGTTCTTC.

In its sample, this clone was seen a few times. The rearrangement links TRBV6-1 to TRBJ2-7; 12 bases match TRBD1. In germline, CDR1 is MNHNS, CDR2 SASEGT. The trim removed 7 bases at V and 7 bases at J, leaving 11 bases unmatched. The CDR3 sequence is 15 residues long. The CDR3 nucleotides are TGTGCCAGCACCTACCTGGGACAGGGGGCTTGGGAGCAGTACTTC. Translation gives CASTYLGQGAWEQYF.

The CDR3 here is CASDKGLETQYF. The CDR3 DNA sequence: TGTGCCAGCGACAAGGGGCTGGAGACCCAGTACTTC. The J gene is TRBJ2-5, the V gene TRBV7-9; D is possibly TRBD1 (5 bases). Trimming cost V 8 bases and J 5 bases, with 12 bases left between them. This CDR3 spans 12 amino acids. Germline V gene data show CDR1 as SEHNR and CDR2 as FQNEAQ (reference sequence).

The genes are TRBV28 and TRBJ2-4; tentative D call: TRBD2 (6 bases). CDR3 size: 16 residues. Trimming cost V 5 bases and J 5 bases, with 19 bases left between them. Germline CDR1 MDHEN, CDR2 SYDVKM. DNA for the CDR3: TGTGCCAGCAGTCCCCCGGGGCTCACGGGGGAAAACATTCAGTACTTC. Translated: CASSPPGLTGENIQYF.

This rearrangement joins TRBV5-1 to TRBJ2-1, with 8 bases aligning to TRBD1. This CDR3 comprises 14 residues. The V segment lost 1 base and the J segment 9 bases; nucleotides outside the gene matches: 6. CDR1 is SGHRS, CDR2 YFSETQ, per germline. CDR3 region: CASSLRTGSVEQFF. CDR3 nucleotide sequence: TGCGCCAGCAGCTTGCGGACAGGGAGCGTTGAGCAGTTCTTC.

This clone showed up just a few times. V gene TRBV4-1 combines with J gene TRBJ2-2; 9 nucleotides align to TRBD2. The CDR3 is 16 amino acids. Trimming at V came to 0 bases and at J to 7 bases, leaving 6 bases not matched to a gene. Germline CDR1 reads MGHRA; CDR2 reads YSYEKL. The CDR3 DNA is TGCGCCAGCAGCCAAGATAGCGGGAGAACGGACGGGGAGCTGTTTTTT. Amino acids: CASSQDSGRTDGELFF.

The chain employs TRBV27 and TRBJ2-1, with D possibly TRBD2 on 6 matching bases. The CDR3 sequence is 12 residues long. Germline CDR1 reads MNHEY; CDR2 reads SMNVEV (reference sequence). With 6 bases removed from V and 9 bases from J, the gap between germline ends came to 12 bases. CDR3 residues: CASSLLGGEQFF. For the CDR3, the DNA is TGTGCCAGCAGCTTGCTGGGGGGTGAGCAGTTCTTC.

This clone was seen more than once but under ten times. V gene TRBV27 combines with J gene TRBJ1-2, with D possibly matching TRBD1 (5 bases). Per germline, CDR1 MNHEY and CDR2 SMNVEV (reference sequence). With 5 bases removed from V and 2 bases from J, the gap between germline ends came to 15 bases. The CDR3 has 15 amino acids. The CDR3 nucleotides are TGTGCCAGCAGTACCAGGGCCGATATAAACTATGGCTACACCTTC. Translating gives CASSTRADINYGYTF.

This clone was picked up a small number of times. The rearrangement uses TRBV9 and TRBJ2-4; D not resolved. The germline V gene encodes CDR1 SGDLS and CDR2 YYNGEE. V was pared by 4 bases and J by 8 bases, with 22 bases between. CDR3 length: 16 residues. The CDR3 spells CASSLLAGTNADIQYF. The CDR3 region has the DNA TGTGCCAGCAGCCTCCTCGCCGGCACCAATGCGGACATTCAGTACTTC.